This T cell receptor beta chain was recovered during a study of T-cell memory formation after mild COVID-19. Study-wide findings and caveats: Contracting CD8+ clones were enriched in EMRA, CD4+ mainly in CM and EM.

V lost 0 bases and J 1 base, leaving 7 bases between the germline ends. From germline, CDR1 is MNHNY and CDR2 SVGAGI (reference sequence). The CDR3 totals 15 residues. Comments on this clonotype: Its antigen is still unknown.

TCRdb recomputed calls from the 5' RACE reads with MiXCR, one row per CDR3 protein. The sample consists of about 350,000 distinct CDR3 sequences, 20% of them appearing once. Input material: PBMCs or a T cell subset sorted from them (not recorded which). The J gene is TRBJ1-3, the V gene TRBV6-6, with no clear D. This clonotype was obtained from a man aged 18 to 29 who had mild COVID-19 (a few samples of this study predate the infection). Cell type and time point are not known. DNA of the CDR3: TGTGCCAGCAGTTACTCCGGGGAGTCTGGAAACACCATATATTTT. This translates into CASSYSGESGNTIYF.